This T cell receptor beta chain was observed in a study of cytomegalovirus exposure and HLA in healthy donors. Study conclusions and caveats: Reports described diagnosis of cytomegalovirus status by the classifier as highly specific and sensitive.

As to this clone: The antigen is undetermined.

V was trimmed by 1 base and J by 6 bases, leaving 19 bases between them. This CDR3 spans 17 amino acids. The germline gives CDR1 SNHLY, CDR2 FYNNEI. 60 Vbeta and 13 Jbeta primers were used in PCR. Measured with immunoSEQ multiplex PCR; TCRdb has only the in-frame clones, and not every one. The sample has about 160,000 clones, approximately 78% seen once; the top ten hold approximately 2.1%. The origin of this receptor is a woman between 18 and 29 years old in good health and CMV-seronegative. This chain links TRBV2 with TRBJ1-5; D is unclear. The sample taken for sequencing was PBMCs. The CDR3 region has the DNA TGTGCCAGCAGTGAAGGGCTGGGCCGGGCGGCGGGTCAGCCCCAGCATTTT. This codes for CASSEGLGRAAGQPQHF.